These 18 T cell receptor beta chains came from one sample sequenced in a study of T cell responses to AZD1222 COVID-19 vaccine. The protocol was immunoSEQ multiplex PCR, while the TCRdb copy is restricted to in-frame clones and leaves out a portion. This repertoire shows 100,000 to 150,000 clones, 88% found once; its top ten account for 7.6%. This specimen was peripheral blood, taken on day 0 of AZD1222 vaccination. Every receptor here comes from an adult in good health.

V gene TRBV6-5 combines with J gene TRBJ1-3, with unresolved D. Between the trimmed V and J ends, which lost 5 bases and 0 bases, there was a span of 11 bases. The length of the CDR3 is 15 residues. Germline-derived CDR1 and CDR2 are MNHEY and SVGAGI. CDR3 coding DNA: TGTGCCAGCAGTCGAGAGGTTTACTCTGGAAACACCATATATTTT. Amino acids: CASSREVYSGNTIYF.

The chain joins TRBV6-4 to TRBJ2-2; D call uncertain. Germline CDR1 reads MRHNA; CDR2 reads SNTAGT. The CDR3 consists of 14 residues. Trimming stripped 6 bases from V and 4 bases from J, with 12 bases between. The CDR3 bases are TGTGCCAGCAGCCCTTTAGCATCCACCGGGGAGCTGTTTTTT. Translation: CASSPLASTGELFF.

In its sample, this clone was seen a few times. V gene TRBV5-5 combines with J gene TRBJ1-2, with TRBD1 as a possible D gene (5 bases). This CDR3 contains 13 residues. The germline V gene has CDR1 SGHKS and CDR2 YYEKEE (reference sequence). The V and J ends lost 2 bases and 8 bases respectively, with 13 bases between them. The CDR3 sequence: CASSLMGTQGYTF. In DNA, the CDR3 is TGTGCCAGCAGCTTAATGGGGACTCAGGGCTACACCTTC.

V and J are TRBV5-1 and TRBJ1-2; possibly TRBD1 for D (5 bases). V was pared by 6 bases and J by 4 bases, with 16 bases between. Germline CDR1 SGHRS, CDR2 YFSETQ. This CDR3 comprises 14 residues. The CDR3 sequence: CASTSSWGTYGYTF. The CDR3 bases are TGCGCCAGCACCTCATCGTGGGGCACCTATGGCTACACCTTC.

This clone showed up just a few times. The chain carries TRBV30 and TRBJ2-4; the D is unclear. Between the trimmed V and J ends, which lost 2 bases and 2 bases, there was a span of 10 bases. The CDR3 is 14 amino acids. Germline CDR1 is GTSNPN and CDR2 is SVGIG (reference sequence). The CDR3: CAWSPGTTKNIQYF. The CDR3 region has the DNA TGTGCCTGGAGTCCCGGAACCACCAAAAACATTCAGTACTTC.

The chain is built from TRBV2 and TRBJ2-7; D is unresolved. The CDR3 is 15 amino acids. Germline CDR1 and CDR2: SNHLY and FYNNEI. Trimming took 7 bases from V and 3 from J, leaving 19 bases between them. DNA of the CDR3: TGTGCCAGCAACCCCGGGCGTACATTCAGCTACGAGCAGTACTTC. Translating it yields CASNPGRTFSYEQYF.

The J gene is TRBJ2-7, the V gene TRBV10-1, with 7 bases identical to TRBD2. Germline V gene lookup returns CDR1 WNHNN and CDR2 SYGVQD (reference sequence). V shed 8 bases, J shed 3 bases, and the junction held 10 bases outside the gene matches. The CDR3 is 14 amino acids. The CDR3 loop is CASSEGPGGYEQYF. The DNA for the CDR3 is TGCGCCAGCTCCGAGGGCCCGGGGGGCTACGAGCAGTACTTC.

The rearrangement uses TRBV19 and TRBJ2-7; no definite D call. From germline, CDR1 is LNHDA and CDR2 SQIVND (reference sequence). Trimming removed 7 bases from V and 3 bases from J, with 4 bases in between. The CDR3 totals 10 residues. The CDR3 bases are TGTGCCAGTACCCACTACGAGCAGTACTTC. It yields the protein CASTHYEQYF. The full variable domain, with the rest looked up from reference TRBV19 and TRBJ2-7, is DGGITQSPKYLFRKEGQNVTLSCEQNLNHDAMYWYRQDPGQGLRLIYYSQIVNDFQKGDIAEGYSVSREKKESFPLTVTSAQKNPTAFYLCASTHYEQYFGPGTRLTVT.

J is TRBJ1-1 and V is TRBV6-5; D is uncertain. V shed 7 bases and J shed 1 base, with 10 bases lying between them. CDR3 length equals 13 residues. Germline lookup yields CDR1 MNHEY and CDR2 SVGAGI. DNA for the CDR3: TGTGCCAGCATTTTCAGGTGGAACACTGAAGCTTTCTTT. It codes for CASIFRWNTEAFF.

The chain is built from TRBV5-1 and TRBJ1-1; no clear D. This CDR3 is built from 13 residues. Trimming stripped 1 base from V and 4 bases from J, with 8 bases between. The germline V gene encodes CDR1 SGHRS and CDR2 YFSETQ. CDR3 DNA sequence: TGCGCCAGCAGCTTGTTCGGGAGCACTGAAGCTTTCTTT. Translated, it gives CASSLFGSTEAFF.

The V gene is TRBV7-9, the J gene TRBJ1-5, with TRBD1 as a possible D gene (5 bases). Trimming took off 6 bases at V and 2 bases at J, with 17 bases between the two ends. The CDR3 has 16 amino acids. Germline CDR1 SEHNR, CDR2 FQNEAQ (reference sequence). The DNA of the CDR3 is TGTGCCAGCAGTCCTACAGGCGCGGGGGGCAATCAGCCCCAGCATTTT. It codes for CASSPTGAGGNQPQHF.

J is TRBJ1-1 and V is TRBV5-4; the match to TRBD1 covers 11 bases. The V and J ends lost 3 bases and 5 bases, in that order; junction bases with no gene match: 6. CDR1 is SGHNT and CDR2 is YYREEE in the germline V gene (reference sequence). The CDR3 covers 15 residues. The CDR3 region has the DNA TGTGCCAGCAGCTCCGGGACAGGGGGACTTACTGAAGCTTTCTTT. As protein: CASSSGTGGLTEAFF. Full variable domain (remainder filled in from reference TRBV5-4 and TRBJ1-1): ETGVTQSPTHLIKTRGQQVTLRCSSQSGHNTVSWYQQALGQGPQFIFQYYREEENGRGNFPPRFSGLQFPNYSSELNVNALELDDSALYLCASSSGTGGLTEAFFGQGTRLTVV.

The sample holds a few counts of this clone. J is TRBJ1-2 and V is TRBV19; the match to TRBD1 covers 7 bases. CDR1 is LNHDA and CDR2 is SQIVND in the germline V gene (reference sequence). This CDR3 has 15 amino acids. V trimming: 2 bases; J trimming: 3 bases; junction bases outside the gene matches: 6. The CDR3 sequence: CASSIPGQTYYGYTF. The CDR3 DNA sequence: TGTGCCAGTAGTATACCGGGACAGACATACTATGGCTACACCTTC.

The chain joins TRBV3-1 (or the pseudogene TRBV3-2) to TRBJ2-7; D gene uncertain. Looked up from germline, CDR1 is LGHDT and CDR2 is YNNKEL (reference sequence). V was trimmed by 1 base and J by 7 bases, leaving 11 bases between them. The CDR3 is made up of 13 amino acids. In DNA, the CDR3 is TGTGCCAGCAGCCAAGCCTGGGAAAGTGAGCAGTACTTC. It specifies CASSQAWESEQYF.

The chain joins TRBV25-1 to TRBJ1-5; D might be TRBD1 (6 bases). Trimming removed 1 base from V and 0 bases from J, with 10 bases in between. The CDR3 has 16 amino acids. In germline, CDR1 is MGHDK, CDR2 SYGVNS. CDR3 region: CASSESRGPSNQPQHF. CDR3 nucleotide sequence: TGTGCCAGCAGTGAATCTCGGGGGCCTAGCAATCAGCCCCAGCATTTT.

The V and J genes are TRBV2 and TRBJ2-7; D might be TRBD1 or TRBD2, each matching 5 bases. The CDR3 extends over 15 amino acids. Germline V gives CDR1 SNHLY, CDR2 FYNNEI. The V end lost 6 bases, the J end lost 0 bases, and 15 bases lay between the germline ends. This chain's CDR3 is CASRAGTANSYEQYF. DNA of the CDR3: TGTGCCAGCAGGGCTGGGACCGCAAACTCCTACGAGCAGTACTTC.

This chain connects TRBV6-1 to TRBJ2-1; weak D call: TRBD2 (6 bases). The CDR3 totals 16 residues. Trimming removed 2 bases at V and 9 bases at J, with 20 bases between. Germline V gene lookup returns CDR1 MNHNS and CDR2 SASEGT. The CDR3: CASSESEGGPWIEQFF. For the CDR3, the DNA is TGTGCCAGCAGTGAATCGGAGGGAGGTCCCTGGATTGAGCAGTTCTTC.

The chain has TRBV11-2 and TRBJ1-1; TRBD1 aligns across 8 bases. Per germline, CDR1 SGHAT and CDR2 FQNNGV. With 0 bases clipped from V and 3 bases from J, the junction kept 3 bases outside the gene matches. This CDR3 has 15 residues. CDR3 protein: CASSLDPGGYTEAFF. The CDR3 nucleotides read TGTGCCAGCAGCTTAGATCCAGGGGGCTACACTGAAGCTTTCTTT.